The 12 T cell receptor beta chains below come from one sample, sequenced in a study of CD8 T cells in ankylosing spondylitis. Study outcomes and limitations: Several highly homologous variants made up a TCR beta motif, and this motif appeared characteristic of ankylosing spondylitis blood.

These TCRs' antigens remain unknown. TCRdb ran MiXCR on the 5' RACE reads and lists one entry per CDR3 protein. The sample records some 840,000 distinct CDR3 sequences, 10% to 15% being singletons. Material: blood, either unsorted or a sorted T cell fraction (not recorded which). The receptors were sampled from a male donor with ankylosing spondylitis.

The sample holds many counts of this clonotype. The CDR3 DNA reads as TGTGCCAGCAGAGAATACAATGAGCAGTTCTTC. This sequence encodes CASREYNEQFF. This chain connects TRBV6-1 to TRBJ2-1, with no clear D. With 6 bases removed from V and 4 bases from J, the gap between germline ends came to 4 bases. The germline V gene encodes CDR1 MNHNS and CDR2 SASEGT. This CDR3 is built from 11 residues.

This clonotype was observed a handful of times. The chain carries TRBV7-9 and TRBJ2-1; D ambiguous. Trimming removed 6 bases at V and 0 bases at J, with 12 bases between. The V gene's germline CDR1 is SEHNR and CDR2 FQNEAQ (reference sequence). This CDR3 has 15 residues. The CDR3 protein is CASSVREYSYNEQFF. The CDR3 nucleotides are TGTGCCAGCAGTGTAAGGGAATACTCCTACAATGAGCAGTTCTTC.

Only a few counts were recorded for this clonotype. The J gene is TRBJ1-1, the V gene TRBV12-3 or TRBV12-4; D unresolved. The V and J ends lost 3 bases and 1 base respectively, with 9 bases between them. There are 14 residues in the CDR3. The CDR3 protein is CASSFRPRNTEAFF. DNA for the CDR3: TGTGCCAGCAGTTTCAGGCCCAGGAACACTGAAGCTTTCTTT.

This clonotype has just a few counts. The CDR3 DNA reads TGCGCCAGCAGCTGGCAAGTGGGTTACAATGAGCAGTTCTTC. Encoded protein: CASSWQVGYNEQFF. The gene calls are TRBV5-1 and TRBJ2-1; no reliable D call. Trimming took off 3 bases at V and 4 bases at J, with 11 bases between the two ends. CDR1 SGHRS and CDR2 YFSETQ come from the germline V gene. This CDR3 is built from 14 residues.

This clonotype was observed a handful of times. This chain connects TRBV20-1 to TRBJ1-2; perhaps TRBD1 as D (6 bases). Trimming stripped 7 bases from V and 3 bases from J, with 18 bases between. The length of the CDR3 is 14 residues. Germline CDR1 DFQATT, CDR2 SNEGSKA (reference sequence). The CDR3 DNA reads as TGCAGTGTTCTTAACCGGGGGCGACACTATGGCTACACCTTC. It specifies CSVLNRGRHYGYTF.

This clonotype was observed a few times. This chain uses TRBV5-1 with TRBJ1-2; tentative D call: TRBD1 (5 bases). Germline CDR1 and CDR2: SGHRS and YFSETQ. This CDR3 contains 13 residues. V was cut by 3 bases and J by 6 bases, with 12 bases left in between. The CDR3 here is CASSSQGRDGYTF. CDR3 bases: TGCGCCAGCAGCTCCCAGGGCAGGGATGGCTACACCTTC.

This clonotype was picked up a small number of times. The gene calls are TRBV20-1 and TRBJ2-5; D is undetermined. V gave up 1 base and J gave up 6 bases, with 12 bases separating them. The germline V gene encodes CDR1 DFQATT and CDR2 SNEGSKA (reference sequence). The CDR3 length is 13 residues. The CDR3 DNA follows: TGCAGTGCTAGAGGTGAAATAGTGCAGACCCAGTACTTC. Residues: CSARGEIVQTQYF.

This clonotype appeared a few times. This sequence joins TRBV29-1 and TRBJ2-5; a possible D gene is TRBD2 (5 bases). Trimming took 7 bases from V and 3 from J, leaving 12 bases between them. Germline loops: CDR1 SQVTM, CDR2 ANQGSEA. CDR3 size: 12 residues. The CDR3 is CSALPGKETQYF. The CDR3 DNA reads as TGCAGCGCCCTCCCGGGGAAAGAGACCCAGTACTTC.

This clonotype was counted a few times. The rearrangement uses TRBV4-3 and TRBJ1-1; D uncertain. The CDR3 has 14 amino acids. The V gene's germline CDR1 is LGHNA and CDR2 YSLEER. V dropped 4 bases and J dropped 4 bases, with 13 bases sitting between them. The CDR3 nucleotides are TGCGCCAGCAGCCGAACCCAGGAGGTCACTGAAGCTTTCTTT. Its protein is CASSRTQEVTEAFF.

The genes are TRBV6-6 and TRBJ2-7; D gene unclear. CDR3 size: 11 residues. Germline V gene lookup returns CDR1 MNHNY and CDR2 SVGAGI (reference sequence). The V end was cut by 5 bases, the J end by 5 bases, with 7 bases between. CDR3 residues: CASSLSDEQYF. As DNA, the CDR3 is TGTGCCAGCAGTCTTTCCGACGAGCAGTACTTC.

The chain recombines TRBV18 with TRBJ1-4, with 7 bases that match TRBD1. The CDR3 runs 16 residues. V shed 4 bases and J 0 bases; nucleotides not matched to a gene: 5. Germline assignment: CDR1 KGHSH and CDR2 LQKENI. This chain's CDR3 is CASSRAQGATNEKLFF. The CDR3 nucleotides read TGTGCCAGCTCACGGGCGCAGGGGGCAACTAATGAAAAACTGTTTTTT.

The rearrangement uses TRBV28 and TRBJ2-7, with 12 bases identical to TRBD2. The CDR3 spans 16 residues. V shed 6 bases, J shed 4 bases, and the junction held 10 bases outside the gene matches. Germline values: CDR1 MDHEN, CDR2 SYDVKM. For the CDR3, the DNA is TGTGCCAGCAGCCAACTAGCGGGGGGTCTCCCATACGAGCAGTACTTC. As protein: CASSQLAGGLPYEQYF.